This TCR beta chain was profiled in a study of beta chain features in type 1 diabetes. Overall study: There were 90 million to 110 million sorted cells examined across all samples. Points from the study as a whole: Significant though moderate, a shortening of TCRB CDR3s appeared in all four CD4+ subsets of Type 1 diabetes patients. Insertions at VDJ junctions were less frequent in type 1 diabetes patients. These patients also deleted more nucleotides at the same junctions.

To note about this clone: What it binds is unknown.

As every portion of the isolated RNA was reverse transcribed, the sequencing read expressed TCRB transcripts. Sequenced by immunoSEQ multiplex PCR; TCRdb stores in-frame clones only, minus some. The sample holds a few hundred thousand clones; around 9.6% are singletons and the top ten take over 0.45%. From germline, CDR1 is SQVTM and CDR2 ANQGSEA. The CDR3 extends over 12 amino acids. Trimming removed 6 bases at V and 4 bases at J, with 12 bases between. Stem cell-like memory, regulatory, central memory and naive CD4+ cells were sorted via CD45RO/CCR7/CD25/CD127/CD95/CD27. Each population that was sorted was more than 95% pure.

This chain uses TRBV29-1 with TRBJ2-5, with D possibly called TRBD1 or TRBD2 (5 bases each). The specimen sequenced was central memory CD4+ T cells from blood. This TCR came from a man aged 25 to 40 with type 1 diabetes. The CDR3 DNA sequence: TGCAGCGTCGCTGGGACGGCAGAGACCCAGTACTTC. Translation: CSVAGTAETQYF.